This T cell receptor (beta chain) was obtained from a study of blood T cell repertoires in COVID-19. Overall study: COVID-19 samples, acute and convalescent, were from the United States, Italy and Spain. The analysed material was cDNA or gDNA that came from T cells, B-cell-depleted T cells, or PBMCs.

Study processing details: Researchers report that nucleated cell counts were estimated from reference gene primer amplification. The protocol was immunoSEQ multiplex PCR, while the TCRdb copy is restricted to in-frame clones and leaves out a portion. The V and J calls and clone size come from that table; D and trimming were worked out from the DNA. The sample lists some 200,000 clones; around 84% were seen once. Sequenced input: peripheral blood. The source is a man aged 30-40 years with active or convalescent COVID-19.

CDR3 in amino acids: CASSQFGNPDTQYF. The CDR3 nucleotides read TGCGCCAGCAGCCAGTTCGGGAACCCAGATACGCAGTATTTT. The rearrangement links TRBV4-1 to TRBJ2-3; D is perhaps TRBD2 (5 bases). CDR3 length: 14 residues. Deletions cut 3 bases from V and 4 bases from J, with 11 bases between. Germline CDR1 is MGHRA and CDR2 is YSYEKL.